What follows describes a single T cell receptor (beta chain). The V and J ends lost 3 bases and 6 bases, in that order; junction bases with no gene match: 5. CDR1 and CDR2 from the germline V gene are SEHNR and FQNEAQ (reference sequence). The CDR3 contains 15 residues. Using immunoSEQ multiplex PCR, the repertoire was profiled, and TCRdb retains in-frame clones only, with some absent. Of approximately 320,000 clones listed, approximately 79% are singletons. The data were taken from a study of shared clonotypes between healthy human individuals. Study overall: Each donor's CD8 memory used one plate, CD8 naive two, each CD4 subset three.

Input material: memory CD4+ T cells sorted from blood. Subset: CD45RA-negative fraction. This TCR came from a man aged 30 to 45 in good health. This chain connects TRBV7-9 to TRBJ2-6; TRBD1 aligns across 7 bases. The DNA for the CDR3 is TGTGCCAGCAGCTTCGGACAGGCCCAGGCCAACGTCCTGACTTTC. Translating gives CASSFGQAQANVLTF.